This entry describes one T cell receptor (gamma chain). The target antigen is unknown. Between roughly 97% and 99.6% of sorted thymocytes were Vdelta1+. The data are from a study of Vδ1+ human thymocytes. Study-wide results and limits: In the thymus, TRG and TRD repertoires looked highly polyclonal with Gaussian CDR3 lengths. Unlike peripheral blood Vdelta1+ controls, thymic delta-chain sequences included 15% to 20% Vdelta2 and few Vdelta3. TRD repertoires were essentially private, unlike widely shared TRG clonotypes.

Extracted RNA was reverse transcribed into cDNA. Pooled V-gene forward primers with one constant-region reverse primer generated the CDR3 amplicons by multiplex PCR. TCRdb applied CATT to the multiplex PCR reads for clone calling. The table shows several thousand gamma-chain clones, with roughly 45% occurring only once. Germline V CDR1 and CDR2: EGSTGY, YDSYTSSV. The J segment lost 8 bases and the V segment lost 3 bases, leaving 7 bases of the junction unmatched. The CDR3 extends over 12 amino acids. The chain has TRGV4 and TRGJ1 or TRGJ2. This TCR derives from a boy in the first two years of life who had congenital heart surgery. Sample: Vdelta1+ gamma-delta thymocytes from the thymus. Subset given: FACS-sorted CD3+ TCRalphabeta- TCRVdelta1+ TCRVdelta2- thymocytes. The CDR3 protein is CATWDQVDKKLF. Here the CDR3 DNA reads TGTGCCACCTGGGATCAGGTCGATAAGAAACTCTTT.